The 4 T cell receptor beta chains presented below share a single source sample, sequenced in a study of PD-1 blockade in classical Hodgkin lymphoma. Generated by immunoSEQ multiplex PCR, the TCRdb table keeps only in-frame clones and is missing some. The data contain 8,500 to 13,000 clones, roughly 72% of them singletons. Specified time point: cycle 4 day 1 (C4D1), after 5 to 7 weeks of nivolumab. Every patient had relapsed following autologous stem cell transplantation, and cohorts differed in brentuximab vedotin exposure. Researchers used magnetic negative selection to pull out pure CD4+ T cells from thawed PBMCs. The material sequenced was CD4+ T cells from blood, taken before the fourth cycle of nivolumab. These receptors were collected from a human donor with classical Hodgkin lymphoma.

The rearrangement joins TRBV27 to TRBJ2-3; 14 bases are a match to TRBD2. With V trimmed by 3 bases and J by 11 bases, 13 bases remained unmatched. The CDR3 sequence is 17 residues long. Germline V gene data show CDR1 as MNHEY and CDR2 as SMNVEV (reference sequence). CDR3 coding DNA: TGTGCCAGCAGTTTTACCCGGACTAGCGGGGGGAGATTGGAGCAGTATTTT. Protein: CASSFTRTSGGRLEQYF.

As to this clone: Germline and junction disagree at one end, which may indicate a read error. J is TRBJ1-6 and V is TRBV5-3; the match to TRBD1 covers 7 bases. TRBV5-3 is labeled an ORF, and its function is uncertain. The CDR3 is 14 amino acids. The CDR3 loop reads CASSLGQPNSPLHF. The CDR3 DNA follows: TGTGCCAGCAGCTTGGGACAGCCTAATTCACCCCTCCACTTT.

This clone was observed once. The V and J genes are TRBV19 and TRBJ1-4; D not certain. V was cut by 5 bases and J by 7 bases, with 17 bases left in between. The CDR3 is 15 residues long. CDR1 and CDR2 from the germline V gene are LNHDA and SQIVND (reference sequence). CDR3 sequence (DNA): TGTGCCAGTAGTCCCAGGTCAAGATTGCCTGAAAAACTGTTTTTT. It specifies CASSPRSRLPEKLFF.

This clone has only a few counts. The genes are TRBV29-1 and TRBJ1-2, with a tentative D call TRBD1 (6 bases). Trimming removed 8 bases from V and 10 bases from J, with 17 bases in between. The germline V gene has CDR1 SQVTM and CDR2 ANQGSEA. The CDR3 contains 11 residues. This chain's CDR3 is CSFYFDRSYTF. CDR3 nucleotide sequence: TGCAGCTTTTATTTTGACAGGTCCTACACCTTC. Using reference TRBV29-1 and TRBJ1-2 for the parts outside the CDR3, the full variable domain is SAVISQKPSRDICQRGTSLTIQCQVDSQVTMMFWYRQQPGQSLTLIATANQGSEATYESGFVIDKFPISRPNLTFSTLTVSNMSPEDSSIYLCSFYFDRSYTFGSGTRLTVV.